A selection of T cell receptor beta chains follows, all from one sample in a study of shared clonotypes between healthy human individuals. The data were produced by immunoSEQ multiplex PCR, yet TCRdb's version contains in-frame clones alone and is incomplete. The profile covers just over 2,000,000 clones, with around 95% appearing a single time and 0.13% taken by the ten largest. Material for sequencing was naive CD4+ T cells sorted from blood. Receptor source: a man aged 18 to 35 in good health. Both conserved end residues are part of each CDR3. Fields, in order: clone size, J gene, V gene, D gene, CDR3 DNA, CDR3 protein. D genes are given only for firm matches. Not every row has a clone size; where given, it reads once, few, many or a size class.

>-|TRBJ2-3|TRBV9|-
TGTGCCAGCAGCGGGGCCTTCCGTGGCACAGATACGCAGTATTTT
CASSGAFRGTDTQYF
>-|TRBJ2-7|TRBV27|-
TGTGCCAGCAGCACAGTGGGTTCAACCTCCTACGAGCAGTACTTC
CASSTVGSTSYEQYF
>-|TRBJ2-1|TRBV6-4|TRBD2
TGTGCCAGCAGTGACCCCCCAGCGGGAATGAGACTTGGTGAGCAGTTCTTC
CASSDPPAGMRLGEQFF
>-|TRBJ2-7|TRBV27|-
TGTGCCAGCAGTCCCCAGTGGGATGCCCTAAGGGGCGAGCAGTACTTC
CASSPQWDALRGEQYF
>-|TRBJ1-6|TRBV5-5|TRBD1
TGTGCCAGCAGCTTGGGAGGCGTTGGGACAGGGAATTCACCCCTCCACTTT
CASSLGGVGTGNSPLHF
>-|TRBJ2-2|TRBV4-3|TRBD2
TGCGCCAGCAGCCAGCCGGGGACTATGTCCGGGGAGCTGTTTTTT
CASSQPGTMSGELFF
>-|TRBJ2-7|TRBV30|-
TGTGCCTGGGGACCGACCTACGAGCAGTACTTC
CAWGPTYEQYF
>few|TRBJ2-6|TRBV7-2|-
TGTGCCAGCAGCTTACCCTCTGGGGCCAACGTCCTGACTTTC
CASSLPSGANVLTF
>-|TRBJ2-7|TRBV28|TRBD2
TGTGCCAGCAGTTTAGGGGGGGTCCAGTACGAGCAGTACTTC
CASSLGGVQYEQYF
>-|TRBJ2-2|TRBV5-1|-
TGCGCCAGCAGCTTGGCAGGACTGAACACCGGGGAGCTGTTTTTT
CASSLAGLNTGELFF
>-|TRBJ2-3|TRBV2|TRBD2
TGTGCCAGCCGGGGACTAGCGGTGCCAGATACGCAGTATTTT
CASRGLAVPDTQYF
>-|TRBJ2-1|TRBV7-9|TRBD1
TGTGCCAGCAGCCTACCGGACAGGCGCTACAATGAGCAGTTCTTC
CASSLPDRRYNEQFF
>-|TRBJ2-7|TRBV18|TRBD1
TGTGCCAGCTCGCACGGACAGGTCCAATCCTACGAGCAGTACTTC
CASSHGQVQSYEQYF
>-|TRBJ1-2|TRBV28|-
TGTGCCAGCAGTTTTCTGGACAACTATGGCTACACCTTC
CASSFLDNYGYTF
>-|TRBJ2-5|TRBV9|TRBD1
TGTGCCAGCAGCCCAAGGACAGGGTACCAAGAGACCCAGTACTTC
CASSPRTGYQETQYF
>-|TRBJ1-2|TRBV6-4|TRBD1
TGTGCCAGCAGTGCCACGGGACAGGGGGCATCGGGCTACACCTTC
CASSATGQGASGYTF
>-|TRBJ1-4|TRBV2|-
TGTGCCAGCAGTGAAGCCGGGACAACTAATGAAAAACTGTTTTTT
CASSEAGTTNEKLFF
>-|TRBJ1-2|TRBV6-1|-
TGTGCCAGCTCTTCCAGCACACCCCGAGGCTATGGCTACACCTTC
CASSSSTPRGYGYTF
>-|TRBJ1-1|TRBV28|-
TGTGCCAGCACCACAGAAGGGAAGGGTATTGGAGCTGAAGCTTTCTTT
CASTTEGKGIGAEAFF
>-|TRBJ2-3|TRBV4-3|-
TGCGCCAGCAGCCAAGTCAACAGTATGACAGATACGCAGTATTTT
CASSQVNSMTDTQYF
>-|TRBJ1-2|TRBV5-1|-
TGCGCCAGCAGCTTGGCCGACGGTAACTATGGCTACACCTTC
CASSLADGNYGYTF
>-|TRBJ2-3|TRBV6-6|TRBD2
TGTGCCAGCAGTTACCTAGCTAGCGGGAGCCAAAATACGCAGTATTTT
CASSYLASGSQNTQYF